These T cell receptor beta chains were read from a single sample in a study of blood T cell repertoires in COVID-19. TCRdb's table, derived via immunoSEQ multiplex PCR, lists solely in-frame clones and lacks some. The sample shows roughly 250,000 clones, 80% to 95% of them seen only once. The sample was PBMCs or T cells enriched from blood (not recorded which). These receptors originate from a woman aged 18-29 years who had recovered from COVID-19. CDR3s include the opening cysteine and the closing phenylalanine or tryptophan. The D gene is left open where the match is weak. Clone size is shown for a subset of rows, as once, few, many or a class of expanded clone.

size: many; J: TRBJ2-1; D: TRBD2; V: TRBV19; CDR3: CATNRDYHEQFF; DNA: TGTGCCACTAACCGGGACTACCATGAGCAGTTCTTC
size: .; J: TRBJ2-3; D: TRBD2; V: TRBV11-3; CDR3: CASSLGTTSTDTQYF; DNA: TGTGCCAGCAGCCTCGGGACTACCAGCACAGATACGCAGTATTTT
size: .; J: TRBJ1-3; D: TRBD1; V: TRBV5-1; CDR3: CASREGQSIGNTIYF; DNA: TGCGCTAGCAGGGAGGGACAGTCTATAGGAAACACCATATATTTT
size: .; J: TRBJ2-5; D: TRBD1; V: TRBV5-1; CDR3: CASSLLVGPGQGSQETQYF; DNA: TGCGCCAGCAGCTTGTTGGTCGGACCGGGACAGGGGTCCCAAGAGACCCAGTACTTC
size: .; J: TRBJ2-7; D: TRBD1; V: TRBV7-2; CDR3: CASSLRGGFYEQYF; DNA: TGTGCCAGCAGCTTAAGAGGGGGCTTCTACGAGCAGTACTTC
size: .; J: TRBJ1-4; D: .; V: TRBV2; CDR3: CASRDSNEKLFF; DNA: TGTGCCAGCCGTGACAGTAATGAAAAACTGTTTTTT
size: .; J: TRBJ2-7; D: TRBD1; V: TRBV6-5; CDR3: CASSSTGGRYEQYF; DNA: TGTGCCAGCAGTTCGACAGGGGGGAGGTACGAGCAGTACTTC
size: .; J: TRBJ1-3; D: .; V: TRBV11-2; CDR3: CASSLTWSRSSGNTIYF; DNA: TGTGCCAGCAGCTTAACGTGGAGTCGGAGCTCTGGAAACACCATATATTTT
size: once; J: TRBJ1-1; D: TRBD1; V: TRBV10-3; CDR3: CAISELQGATEAFF; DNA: TGTGCCATCAGTGAGCTGCAGGGGGCCACTGAAGCTTTCTTT
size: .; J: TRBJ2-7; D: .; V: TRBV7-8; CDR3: CASSPSYEQYF; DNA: TGTGCCAGCAGCCCGAGCTACGAGCAGTACTTC
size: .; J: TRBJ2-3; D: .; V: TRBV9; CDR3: CASSVDHGLADTQYF; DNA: TGTGCCAGCAGCGTAGACCACGGGTTAGCAGATACGCAGTATTTT
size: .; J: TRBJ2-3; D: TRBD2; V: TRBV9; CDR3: CASSVTSGTGADTQYF; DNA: TGTGCCAGCAGCGTTACTAGCGGGACTGGTGCGGATACGCAGTATTTT